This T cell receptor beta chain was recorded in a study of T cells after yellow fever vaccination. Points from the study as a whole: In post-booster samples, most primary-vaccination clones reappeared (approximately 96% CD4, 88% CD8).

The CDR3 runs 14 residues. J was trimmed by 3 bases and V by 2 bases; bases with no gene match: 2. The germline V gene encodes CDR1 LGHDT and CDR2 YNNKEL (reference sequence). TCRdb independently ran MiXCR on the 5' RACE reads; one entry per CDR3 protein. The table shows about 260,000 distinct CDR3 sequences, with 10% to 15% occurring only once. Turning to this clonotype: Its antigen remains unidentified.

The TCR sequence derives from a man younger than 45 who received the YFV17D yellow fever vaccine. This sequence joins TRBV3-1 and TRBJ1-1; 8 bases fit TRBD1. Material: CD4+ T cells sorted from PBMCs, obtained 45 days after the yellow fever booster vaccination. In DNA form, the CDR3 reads TGTGCCAGCAGCCAACTACAGGGGGACACTGAAGCTTTCTTT. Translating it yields CASSQLQGDTEAFF.